What follows are 2 T cell receptor beta chains derived from one specimen sequenced in a study of beta chain features in type 1 diabetes. All of the isolated RNA was reverse transcribed, so expressed TCRB transcripts were sequenced. Sequenced by immunoSEQ multiplex PCR; TCRdb stores in-frame clones only, minus some. The table lists about 400,000 clones, over 9.5% of them singletons. General observations from the study: Patients with Type 1 diabetes showed moderately but significantly shorter TCRB CDR3s in all four CD4+ subsets.

The antigens these receptors bind are not known. Sequencing was carried out using naive CD4+ T cells from blood. These receptors originate from a woman aged 18-35 years with type 1 diabetes.

This clone was detected a few times. V is TRBV7-2 and J is TRBJ1-2; no definite D call. Trimming removed 8 bases from V and 8 bases from J, with 15 bases in between. Germline assignment: CDR1 SGHTA and CDR2 FQGNSA. The CDR3 covers 12 residues. CDR3 amino acids: CASRGWEGGYTF. CDR3 coding DNA: TGTGCCAGCCGCGGTTGGGAGGGAGGCTACACCTTC.

This clone has a handful of counts. The rearrangement links TRBV15 to TRBJ2-3; 9 bases align to TRBD2. The CDR3 runs 18 residues. The V and J ends lost 2 bases and 2 bases, in that order; junction bases with no gene match: 11. The V gene's germline CDR1 is LNHNV and CDR2 YYDKDF (reference sequence). The CDR3 loop is CATSRRTSARGYTDTQYF. The CDR3 DNA reads as TGTGCCACCAGCAGAAGGACTAGCGCAAGGGGGTACACAGATACGCAGTATTTT.